This T cell receptor (beta chain) derives from a study of T cell responses to AZD1222 COVID-19 vaccine. Points from the study as a whole: Scientists sampled the repertoires only once the peak T cell response had passed. Mostly white British, mostly female donors; authors suggested clonal diversity may be underestimated.

Notes on this clone: Its antigen is not known.

Assay: immunoSEQ multiplex PCR; the TCRdb copy retains only in-frame clones and omits some. The sample contains around 110,000 clones, roughly 88% of which appear only once. The V gene lost 1 base and the J gene lost 6 bases, with 6 bases spanning the gap. This CDR3 contains 13 residues. Per germline, CDR1 MDHEN and CDR2 SYDVKM. This rearrangement joins TRBV28 to TRBJ2-2; D is unresolved. The origin of this receptor is an adult in good health. Material: peripheral blood, obtained on day 0 of AZD1222 vaccination. This chain's CDR3 is CASSLSWAGELFF. Written as DNA, the CDR3 is TGTGCCAGCAGTTTATCATGGGCCGGGGAGCTGTTTTTT.